This TCR beta chain was captured by sequencing in a study of pediatric ulcerative colitis. Findings and limits, study-wide: Repertoires came from total lymphocyte DNA, so rare subsets like regulatory T cells may be missed. Compared with controls, ulcerative colitis showed greater blood-rectum clone sharing.

The CDR3 consists of 15 residues. With 6 bases removed from V and 2 bases from J, the gap between germline ends came to 16 bases. CDR1 is SNHLY and CDR2 is FYNNEI in the germline V gene. Control subjects, colonoscoped for suspected IBD, had macroscopically and histologically normal endoscopy. This clone was seen a single time. Its target is unknown. Sequencing depth was up to 500,000 reads per sample. Sequencing was performed with immunoSEQ multiplex PCR; in TCRdb, only in-frame clones are kept and a portion is missing. Here the sample spans tens of thousands of clones, about 87% being singletons. The TCR was taken from a boy aged 5 to 17 who was a control in a study of pediatric ulcerative colitis. The chain carries TRBV2 and TRBJ1-2; the D gene is possibly TRBD1 (5 bases). The sample taken for sequencing was blood. CDR3 amino acids: CASSPGTALNYGYTF. The CDR3 region has the DNA TGTGCCAGCAGCCCCGGGACGGCCTTAAACTATGGCTACACCTTC.